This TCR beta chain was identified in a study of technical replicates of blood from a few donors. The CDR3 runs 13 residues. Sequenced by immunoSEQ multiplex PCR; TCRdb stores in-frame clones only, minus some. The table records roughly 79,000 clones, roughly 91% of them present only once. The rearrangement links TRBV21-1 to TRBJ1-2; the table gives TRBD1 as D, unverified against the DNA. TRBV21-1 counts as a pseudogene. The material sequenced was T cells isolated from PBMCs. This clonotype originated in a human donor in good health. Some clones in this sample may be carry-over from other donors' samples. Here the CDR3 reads CASSKDRGHGYTF. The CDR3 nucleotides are TGTGCCAGCAGCAAAGACAGGGGGCATGGCTACACCTTC.